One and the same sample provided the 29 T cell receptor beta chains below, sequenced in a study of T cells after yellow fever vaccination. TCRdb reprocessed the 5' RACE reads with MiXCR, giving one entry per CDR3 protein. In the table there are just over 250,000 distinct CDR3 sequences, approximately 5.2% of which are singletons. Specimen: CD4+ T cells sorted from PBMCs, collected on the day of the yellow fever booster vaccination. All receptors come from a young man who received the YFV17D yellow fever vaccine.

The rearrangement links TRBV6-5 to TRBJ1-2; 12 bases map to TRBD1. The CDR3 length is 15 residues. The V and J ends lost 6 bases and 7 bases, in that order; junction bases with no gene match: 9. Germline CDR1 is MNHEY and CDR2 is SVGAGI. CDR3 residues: CASRPPGQGASGYTF. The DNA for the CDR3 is TGTGCCAGCAGACCTCCGGGACAGGGGGCTTCTGGCTACACCTTC.

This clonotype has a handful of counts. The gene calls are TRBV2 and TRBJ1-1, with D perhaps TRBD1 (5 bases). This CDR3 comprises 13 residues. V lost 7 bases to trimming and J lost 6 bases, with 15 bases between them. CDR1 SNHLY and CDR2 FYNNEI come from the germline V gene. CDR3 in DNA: TGTGCCAGCACTTCGACATGGGGGTCTGAAGCTTTCTTT. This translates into CASTSTWGSEAFF. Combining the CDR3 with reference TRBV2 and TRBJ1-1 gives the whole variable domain EPEVTQTPSHQVTQMGQEVILRCVPISNHLYFYWYRQILGQKVEFLVSFYNNEISEKSEIFDDQFSVERPDGSNFTLKIRSTKLEDSAMYFCASTSTWGSEAFFGQGTRLTVV.

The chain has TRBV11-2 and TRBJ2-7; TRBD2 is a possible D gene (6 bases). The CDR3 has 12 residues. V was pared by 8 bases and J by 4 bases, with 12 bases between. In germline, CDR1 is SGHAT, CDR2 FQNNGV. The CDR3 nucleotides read TGTGCCAGCGGGCGGGACCTTTACGAGCAGTACGTC. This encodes CASGRDLYEQYV.

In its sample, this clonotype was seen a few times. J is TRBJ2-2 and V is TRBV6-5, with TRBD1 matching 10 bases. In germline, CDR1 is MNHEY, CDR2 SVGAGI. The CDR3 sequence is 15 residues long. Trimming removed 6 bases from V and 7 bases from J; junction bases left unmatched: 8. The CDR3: CASSPDRGRGGELFF. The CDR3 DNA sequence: TGTGCCAGCAGCCCTGACAGGGGGCGTGGCGGGGAGCTGTTTTTT.

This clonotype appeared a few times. The CDR3 nucleotides read TGTGCCAGCAGTGAAGGTTGGGACAGAAAACTGTTTTTT. This gives the protein CASSEGWDRKLFF. The chain has TRBV25-1 and TRBJ1-4, with 7 bases identical to TRBD1. After removal of 2 bases from V and 10 bases from J, the junction contained 4 bases not matched to a gene. The CDR3 spans 13 residues. CDR1 and CDR2 from the germline V gene are MGHDK and SYGVNS.

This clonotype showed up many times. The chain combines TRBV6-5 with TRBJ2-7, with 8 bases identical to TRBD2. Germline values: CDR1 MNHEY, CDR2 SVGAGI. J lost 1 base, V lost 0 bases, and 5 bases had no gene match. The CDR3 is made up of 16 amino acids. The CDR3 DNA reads TGTGCCAGCAGTTACTCCGCAGCGGGGGCGTCCTACGAGCAGTACGTC. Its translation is CASSYSAAGASYEQYV.

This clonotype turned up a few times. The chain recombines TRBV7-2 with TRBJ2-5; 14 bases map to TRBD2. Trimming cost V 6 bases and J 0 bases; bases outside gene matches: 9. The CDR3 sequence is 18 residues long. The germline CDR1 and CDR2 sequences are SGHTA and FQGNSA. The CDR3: CASRQGLAGAAYQETQYF. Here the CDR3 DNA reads TGTGCCAGCAGACAGGGACTAGCGGGGGCCGCGTACCAAGAGACCCAGTACTTC. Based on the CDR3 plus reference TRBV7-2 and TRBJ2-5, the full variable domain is GAGVSQSPSNKVTEKGKDVELRCDPISGHTALYWYRQSLGQGLEFLIYFQGNSAPDKSGLPSDRFSAERTGGSVSTLTIQRTQQEDSAVYLCASRQGLAGAAYQETQYFGPGTRLLVL.

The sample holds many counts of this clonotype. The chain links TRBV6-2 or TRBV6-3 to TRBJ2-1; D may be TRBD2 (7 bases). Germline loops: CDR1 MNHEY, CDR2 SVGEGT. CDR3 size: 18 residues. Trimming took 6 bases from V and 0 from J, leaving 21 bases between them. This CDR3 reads CASRTRRGAVSSYNEQFF. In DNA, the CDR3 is TGTGCCAGCAGGACCCGTCGGGGGGCCGTGAGCTCCTACAATGAGCAGTTCTTC.

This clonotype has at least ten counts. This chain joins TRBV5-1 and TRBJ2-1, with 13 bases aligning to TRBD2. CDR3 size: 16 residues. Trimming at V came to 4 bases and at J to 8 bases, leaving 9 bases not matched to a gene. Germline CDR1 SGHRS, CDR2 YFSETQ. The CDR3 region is CASSRQTSGGADEQFF. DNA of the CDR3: TGCGCCAGCAGCCGGCAAACTAGCGGGGGGGCAGATGAGCAGTTCTTC.

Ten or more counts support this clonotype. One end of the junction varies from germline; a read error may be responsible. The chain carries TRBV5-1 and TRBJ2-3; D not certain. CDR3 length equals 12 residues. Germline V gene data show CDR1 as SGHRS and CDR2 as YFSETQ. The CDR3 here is CASSLVADTQYF. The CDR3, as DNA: TGTGCCAGCAGCTTAGTGGCAGATACGCAGTATTTT.

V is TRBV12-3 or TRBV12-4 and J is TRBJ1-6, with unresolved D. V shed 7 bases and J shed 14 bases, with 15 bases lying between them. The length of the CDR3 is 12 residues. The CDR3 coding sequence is TGTGCCAGCACCCAAGGACGGTCGACCCTCCACTTT. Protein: CASTQGRSTLHF.

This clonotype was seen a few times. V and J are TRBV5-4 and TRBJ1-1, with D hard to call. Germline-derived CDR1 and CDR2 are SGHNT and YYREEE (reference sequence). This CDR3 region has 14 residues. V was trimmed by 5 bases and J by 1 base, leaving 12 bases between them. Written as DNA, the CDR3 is TGTGCCAGCAGTCCCGGGCCCTCGAACACTGAAGCTTTCTTT. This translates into CASSPGPSNTEAFF.

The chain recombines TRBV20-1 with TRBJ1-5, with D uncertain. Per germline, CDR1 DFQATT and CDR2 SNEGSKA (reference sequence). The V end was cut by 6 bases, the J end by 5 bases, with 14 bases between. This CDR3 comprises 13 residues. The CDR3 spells CSATLDRDQPQHF. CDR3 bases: TGCAGTGCGACCCTAGATAGGGATCAGCCCCAGCATTTT.

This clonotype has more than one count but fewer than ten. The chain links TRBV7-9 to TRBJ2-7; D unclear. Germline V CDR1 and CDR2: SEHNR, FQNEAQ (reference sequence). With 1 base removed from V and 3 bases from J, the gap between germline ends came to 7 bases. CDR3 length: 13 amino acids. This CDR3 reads CASSLEGIYEQYV. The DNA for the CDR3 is TGTGCCAGCAGCTTAGAAGGTATCTACGAGCAGTACGTC.

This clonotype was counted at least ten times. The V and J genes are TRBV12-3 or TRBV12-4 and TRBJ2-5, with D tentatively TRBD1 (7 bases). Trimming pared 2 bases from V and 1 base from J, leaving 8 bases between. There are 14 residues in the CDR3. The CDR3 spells CASSLQGGQETQYF. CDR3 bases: TGTGCCAGCAGTTTACAGGGGGGCCAAGAGACCCAGTACTTC.

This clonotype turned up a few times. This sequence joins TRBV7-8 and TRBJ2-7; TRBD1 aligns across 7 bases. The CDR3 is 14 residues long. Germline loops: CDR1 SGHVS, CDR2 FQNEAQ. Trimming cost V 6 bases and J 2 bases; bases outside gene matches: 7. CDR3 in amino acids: CASSSDRETYEQYF. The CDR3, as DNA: TGTGCCAGCAGTAGTGACAGGGAGACCTACGAGCAGTACTTC.

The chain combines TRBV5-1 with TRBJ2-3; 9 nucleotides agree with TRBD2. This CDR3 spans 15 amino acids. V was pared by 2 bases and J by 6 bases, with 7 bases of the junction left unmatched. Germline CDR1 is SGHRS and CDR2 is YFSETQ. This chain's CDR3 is CASSFQRGDIDTQYF. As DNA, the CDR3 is TGCGCCAGCAGCTTCCAGCGGGGGGACATCGATACGCAGTATTTT.

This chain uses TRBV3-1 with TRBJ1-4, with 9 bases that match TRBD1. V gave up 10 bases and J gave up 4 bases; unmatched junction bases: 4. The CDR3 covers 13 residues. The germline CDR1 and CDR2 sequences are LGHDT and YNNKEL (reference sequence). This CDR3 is CATRDRDNEKLFF. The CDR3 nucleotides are TGTGCCACACGGGACAGGGATAATGAAAAACTGTTTTTT.

The CDR3 protein is CARSPKGGTYEQYV. CDR3 nucleotides: TGTGCCAGAAGCCCGAAAGGGGGGACCTACGAGCAGTACGTC. The genes are TRBV5-3 and TRBJ2-7; D may match TRBD1 or TRBD2 (6 bases each). TRBV5-3 is noted as an ORF with a role that remains uncertain. Trimming left V 4 bases short and J 2 bases short, with 13 bases between. The CDR3 length is 14 residues.

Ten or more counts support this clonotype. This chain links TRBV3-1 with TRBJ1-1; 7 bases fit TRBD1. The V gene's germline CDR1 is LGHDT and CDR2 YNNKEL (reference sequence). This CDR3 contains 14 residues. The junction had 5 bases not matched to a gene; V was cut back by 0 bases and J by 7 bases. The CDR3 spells CASSQDRGCCEAFF. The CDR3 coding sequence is TGTGCCAGCAGCCAAGACAGGGGGTGTTGTGAAGCTTTCTTT.

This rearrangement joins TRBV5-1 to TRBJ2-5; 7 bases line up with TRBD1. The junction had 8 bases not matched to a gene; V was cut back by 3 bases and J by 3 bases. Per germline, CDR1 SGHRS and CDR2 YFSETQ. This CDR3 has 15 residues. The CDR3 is CASSSRDRSKETQYF. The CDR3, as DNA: TGCGCCAGCAGCTCCCGGGACAGAAGTAAAGAGACCCAGTACTTC. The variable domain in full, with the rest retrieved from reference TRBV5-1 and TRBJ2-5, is KAGVTQTPRYLIKTRGQQVTLSCSPISGHRSVSWYQQTPGQGLQFLFEYFSETQRNKGNFPGRFSGRQFSNSRSEMNVSTLELGDSALYLCASSSRDRSKETQYFGPGTRLLVL.

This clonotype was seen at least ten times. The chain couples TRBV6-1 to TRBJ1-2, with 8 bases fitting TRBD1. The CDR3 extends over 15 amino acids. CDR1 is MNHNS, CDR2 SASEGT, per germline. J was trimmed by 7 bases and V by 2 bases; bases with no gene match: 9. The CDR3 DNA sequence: TGTGCCAGCAGTGAATCAGGGCAGGGGGCTGGTGGCTACACCTTC. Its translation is CASSESGQGAGGYTF.

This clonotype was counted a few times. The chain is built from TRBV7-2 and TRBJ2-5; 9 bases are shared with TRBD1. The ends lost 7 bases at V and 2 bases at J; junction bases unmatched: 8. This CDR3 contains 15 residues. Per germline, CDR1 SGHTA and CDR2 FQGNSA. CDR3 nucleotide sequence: TGTGCCAGCATCAAGGGACAGGGCCGACAAGAGACCCAGTACTTC. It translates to CASIKGQGRQETQYF.

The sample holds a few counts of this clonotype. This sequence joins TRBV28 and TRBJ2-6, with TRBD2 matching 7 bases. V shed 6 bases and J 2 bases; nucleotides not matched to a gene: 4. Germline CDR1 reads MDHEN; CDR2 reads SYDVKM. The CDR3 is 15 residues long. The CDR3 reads CASRPGGTGANVLTF. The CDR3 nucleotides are TGTGCCAGCAGGCCGGGGGGTACTGGGGCCAACGTCCTGACTTTC.

The CDR3 sequence is CASSYQSRPYEQYV. The CDR3 DNA is TGTGCCAGCAGTTACCAGAGTCGTCCCTACGAGCAGTACGTC. The chain carries TRBV28 and TRBJ2-7; D unresolved. Germline V gene lookup returns CDR1 MDHEN and CDR2 SYDVKM. Deletions cut 4 bases from V and 2 bases from J, with 12 bases between. The CDR3 consists of 14 residues.

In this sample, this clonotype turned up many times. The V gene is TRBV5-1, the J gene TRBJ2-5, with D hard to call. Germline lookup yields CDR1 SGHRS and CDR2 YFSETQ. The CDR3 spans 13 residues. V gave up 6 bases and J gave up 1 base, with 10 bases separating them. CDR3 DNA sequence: TGCGCCAGCAACCTGGACGGCCAAGAGACCCAGTACTTC. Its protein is CASNLDGQETQYF.

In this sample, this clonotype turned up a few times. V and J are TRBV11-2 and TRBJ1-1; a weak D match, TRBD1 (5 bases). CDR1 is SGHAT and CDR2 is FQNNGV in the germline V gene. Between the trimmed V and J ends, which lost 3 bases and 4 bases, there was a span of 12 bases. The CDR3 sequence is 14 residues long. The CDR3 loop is CASSFRVQSTEAFF. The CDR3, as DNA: TGTGCCAGCAGCTTCAGGGTTCAGAGCACTGAAGCTTTCTTT.

CDR3 residues: CSVEKGARGYTF. CDR3 coding DNA: TGCAGCGTTGAGAAGGGGGCTCGCGGCTACACCTTC. V usage is TRBV29-1 and J usage is TRBJ1-2; 7 bases are a match to TRBD1. Germline V lookup: CDR1 SQVTM, CDR2 ANQGSEA. The CDR3 is 12 amino acids. The V gene end was trimmed by 3 bases and the J gene end by 8 bases; junction bases not matched to a gene: 6.

CDR3 coding DNA: TGTGCCAGCAGCTTAGGCCGGGGAGGAGGGGGAACGAAAGAGACCCAGTACTTC. It yields the protein CASSLGRGGGGTKETQYF. V usage is TRBV7-8 and J usage is TRBJ2-5; D might be TRBD1 or TRBD2, each matching 6 bases. Germline CDR1 reads SGHVS; CDR2 reads FQNEAQ. Between the trimmed V and J ends, which lost 1 base and 3 bases, there was a span of 21 bases. The length of the CDR3 is 18 residues.